The 16 T cell receptor beta chains listed next were all sequenced from one sample in a study of blood T cells in healthy people across ages. Using a J-beta primer mix together with a sample-barcoded 5' primer, a second PCR was run for 7 to 11 cycles. TCRdb itself ran the 5' RACE reads through MiXCR, one entry per CDR3 protein. The data contain some 1.5 million distinct CDR3 sequences, roughly 43% of them singletons. Sequencing input: blood. Receptors were obtained from a woman between 18 and 29 years old in good health.

This clonotype has ten or more counts. This chain uses TRBV29-1 with TRBJ2-3; 11 nucleotides match TRBD2. The V segment lost 7 bases and the J segment 4 bases; nucleotides outside the gene matches: 7. The CDR3 spans 14 residues. Germline values: CDR1 SQVTM, CDR2 ANQGSEA. CDR3 coding DNA: TGCAGCGCCGCCACTAGCGGGAGAGCAGATACGCAGTATTTT. Its protein is CSAATSGRADTQYF.

V is TRBV29-1 and J is TRBJ2-5; TRBD2 might be the D (7 bases). Trimming removed 7 bases from V and 4 bases from J, with 16 bases in between. This CDR3 has 13 amino acids. Germline lookup yields CDR1 SQVTM and CDR2 ANQGSEA. The CDR3 sequence: CSAGASGTETQYF. CDR3 coding DNA: TGCAGCGCGGGGGCTAGCGGTACAGAGACCCAGTACTTC.

This clonotype was seen a few times. The chain recombines TRBV6-5 with TRBJ2-7; 11 bases agree with TRBD1. Germline V gives CDR1 MNHEY, CDR2 SVGAGI. V gave up 5 bases and J gave up 5 bases; unmatched junction bases: 5. The CDR3 loop spans 14 amino acids. For the CDR3, the DNA is TGTGCCAGCAGTGCCGGGACAGGGGGTCACGAGCAGTACTTC. Its translation is CASSAGTGGHEQYF.

As regards this clonotype: Given a much more abundant clone one base away, this may be a read error. The chain joins TRBV7-2 to TRBJ2-3; D ambiguous. CDR3 length: 14 amino acids. Per germline, CDR1 SGHTA and CDR2 FQGNSA. The CDR3 sequence is CANSLGNSEDTQYF. As DNA, the CDR3 is TGTGCCAACAGCTTAGGAAACAGCGAAGATACGCAGTATTTT.

The table lists this clonotype with a few counts. The chain combines TRBV20-1 with TRBJ1-5, with 8 bases matching TRBD1. The germline gives CDR1 DFQATT, CDR2 SNEGSKA (reference sequence). V shed 0 bases and J 4 bases; nucleotides not matched to a gene: 8. This CDR3 has 16 residues. For the CDR3, the DNA is TGCAGTGCTAGAGATTCGGGACAGGATAATAATCAGCCCCAGCATTTT. Residues: CSARDSGQDNNQPQHF.

The chain carries TRBV20-1 and TRBJ2-5, with 9 nucleotides matching TRBD1. In germline, CDR1 is DFQATT, CDR2 SNEGSKA (reference sequence). The trim removed 6 bases at V and 11 bases at J, leaving 16 bases unmatched. This CDR3 region has 14 residues. CDR3 bases: TGCAGTGCCCGACAGGGGGGGACCTACAATGAGCAGTACTTC. It translates to CSARQGGTYNEQYF.

The gene calls are TRBV5-1 and TRBJ1-4; D remains unclear. This CDR3 has 14 residues. Germline V gene data show CDR1 as SGHRS and CDR2 as YFSETQ. V was shortened by 3 bases and J by 8 bases, with 14 bases between the two germline ends. The CDR3 DNA reads TGCGCCAGCAGCTCGAGGGATCCGCGAGAAAAACTGTTTTTT. This sequence encodes CASSSRDPREKLFF.

This clonotype appeared a few times. This chain connects TRBV4-1 to TRBJ1-1, with 9 bases identical to TRBD1. The CDR3 loop spans 16 amino acids. The germline gives CDR1 MGHRA, CDR2 YSYEKL. The V gene end was trimmed by 3 bases and the J gene end by 1 base; junction bases not matched to a gene: 6. The CDR3 region is CASSQHPGQGNTEAFF. The CDR3 DNA reads as TGCGCCAGCAGCCAGCATCCGGGACAGGGGAACACTGAAGCTTTCTTT.

This clonotype has a single count. The chain links TRBV28 to TRBJ2-1, with 11 bases aligning to TRBD1. CDR1 is MDHEN, CDR2 SYDVKM, per germline. CDR3 size: 16 residues. Trimming cost V 3 bases and J 7 bases; bases outside gene matches: 8. CDR3 sequence reads: CASSLPGTGGRNEQFF. The DNA for the CDR3 is TGTGCCAGCAGTTTGCCCGGGACAGGGGGTCGGAATGAGCAGTTCTTC. The whole variable domain, filled in from reference TRBV28 and TRBJ2-1, reads DVKVTQSSRYLVKRTGEKVFLECVQDMDHENMFWYRQDPGLGLRLIYFSYDVKMKEKGDIPEGYSVSREKKERFSLILESASTNQTSMYLCASSLPGTGGRNEQFFGPGTRLTVL.

The table lists this clonotype with a few counts. The chain couples TRBV15 to TRBJ2-7; D is unclear. Germline values: CDR1 LNHNV, CDR2 YYDKDF (reference sequence). V dropped 0 bases and J dropped 3 bases, with 6 bases sitting between them. The CDR3 runs 13 residues. In nucleotides, the CDR3 is TGTGCCACCAGCAGAGATGGCAACTACGAGCAGTACTTC. This sequence encodes CATSRDGNYEQYF.

This rearrangement joins TRBV7-2 to TRBJ2-7, with 12 bases that match TRBD2. CDR1 is SGHTA, CDR2 FQGNSA, per germline. Unmatched junction bases numbered 4, after V lost 4 bases and J lost 3 bases. The CDR3 contains 15 residues. This chain's CDR3 is CASSSGLAGYYEQYF. Here the CDR3 DNA reads TGTGCCAGCAGCTCAGGACTAGCGGGATACTACGAGCAGTACTTC. Full variable domain (rest looked up from reference TRBV7-2 and TRBJ2-7): GAGVSQSPSNKVTEKGKDVELRCDPISGHTALYWYRQSLGQGLEFLIYFQGNSAPDKSGLPSDRFSAERTGGSVSTLTIQRTQQEDSAVYLCASSSGLAGYYEQYFGPGTRLTVT.

This clonotype occurred a few times. The genes are TRBV7-9 and TRBJ1-1; D remains unclear. Per germline, CDR1 SEHNR and CDR2 FQNEAQ (reference sequence). This CDR3 comprises 14 residues. Trimming pared 5 bases from V and 1 base from J, leaving 11 bases between. The CDR3 sequence: CASSPTTGNTEAFF. The CDR3 bases are TGTGCCAGCAGCCCTACGACGGGGAACACTGAAGCTTTCTTT.

This clonotype was counted between two and nine times. The V and J genes are TRBV27 and TRBJ2-7; D may correspond to TRBD1 or TRBD2 (5 bases each). This CDR3 is built from 14 residues. V lost 6 bases and J 3 bases, leaving 15 bases between the germline ends. The germline V gene has CDR1 MNHEY and CDR2 SMNVEV (reference sequence). The CDR3 nucleotides are TGTGCCAGCAGCATGGGGGTATTTGGCTACGAGCAGTACTTC. The encoded protein is CASSMGVFGYEQYF.

The V and J genes are TRBV12-3 or TRBV12-4 and TRBJ2-1; 9 nucleotides line up with TRBD2. The CDR3 spans 16 residues. The trim removed 7 bases at V and 2 bases at J, leaving 9 bases unmatched. CDR3 amino acids: CASIARGGGAYNEQFF. The DNA of the CDR3 is TGTGCCAGCATCGCCCGGGGCGGGGGGGCCTACAATGAGCAGTTCTTC.

The chain links TRBV5-1 to TRBJ1-3, with a tentative D call TRBD1 (5 bases). The CDR3 is 16 residues long. V dropped 4 bases and J dropped 0 bases, with 14 bases sitting between them. CDR1 is SGHRS and CDR2 is YFSETQ in the germline V gene. In DNA, the CDR3 is TGCGCCAGCAGCCCCCCCGGGGCGAGCTCTGGAAACACCATATATTTT. Amino acids: CASSPPGASSGNTIYF.

A note on this clonotype: Given a much more abundant clone one base away, this may be a read error. The V call is TRBV12-3 or TRBV12-4, the J call TRBJ2-7; D might be TRBD2 (6 bases). This CDR3 has 16 residues. This CDR3 reads CAGSPRRGSFSYEQYF. As DNA, the CDR3 is TGTGCCGGCAGTCCAAGGCGGGGCTCTTTCTCCTACGAGCAGTACTTC.